One sample yielded the 19 T cell receptor beta chains listed below, sequenced in a study of cytomegalovirus exposure and HLA in healthy donors. The PCR was carried out with 60 Vbeta primers and 13 Jbeta primers. Sequencing used immunoSEQ multiplex PCR; TCRdb keeps in-frame clones, though not all of them. The table lists around 130,000 clones, 80% of them singletons. The sequenced sample consisted of PBMCs. These receptors were collected from a man aged 25-45 years in good health and CMV-seronegative.

On this clone itself: Sequence at one end of the junction differs from germline and may be a read error. The J gene is TRBJ1-2, the V gene TRBV6-5; D remains ambiguous. Germline assignment: CDR1 MNHEY and CDR2 SVGAGI. This CDR3 has 13 residues. The CDR3 spells CAGSYSSVYGYTF. Written as DNA, the CDR3 is TGTGCCGGCAGTTACAGTTCAGTCTATGGCTACACCTTC.

The chain recombines TRBV7-6 with TRBJ2-5; the D gene is possibly TRBD1 (5 bases). The ends were cut back, 3 bases at V and 3 bases at J, with 17 bases in the middle. The CDR3 runs 16 residues. Germline values: CDR1 SGHVS, CDR2 FNYEAQ. The CDR3 DNA sequence: TGTGCCAGCAGCTTGATCCCCGGACACCGTAAAGAGACCCAGTACTTC. Protein sequence: CASSLIPGHRKETQYF. Based on the CDR3 plus reference TRBV7-6 and TRBJ2-5, the full variable domain is GAGVSQSPRYKVTKRGQDVALRCDPISGHVSLYWYRQALGQGPEFLTYFNYEAQQDKSGLPNDRFSAERPEGSISTLTIQRTEQRDSAMYRCASSLIPGHRKETQYFGPGTRLLVL.

The V and J genes are TRBV6-6 and TRBJ2-5, with 8 bases aligning to TRBD2. With 4 bases clipped from V and 4 bases from J, the junction kept 8 bases outside the gene matches. Germline V CDR1 and CDR2: MNHNY, SVGAGI (reference sequence). The CDR3 runs to 15 residues. This CDR3 is CASSSGPGGRETQYF. The CDR3 nucleotides are TGTGCCAGCAGTTCAGGACCGGGGGGGCGAGAGACCCAGTACTTC.

This clone was seen just once. CDR3 nucleotide sequence: TGTGCCAGCGAATCCGTTGGACAGGGGAACGAGCAGTACTTC. This codes for CASESVGQGNEQYF. The chain joins TRBV28 to TRBJ2-7; 9 bases agree with TRBD1. From germline, CDR1 is MDHEN and CDR2 SYDVKM. V gave up 8 bases and J gave up 5 bases; unmatched junction bases: 10. The CDR3 extends over 14 amino acids.

This clone is a singleton in its sample. The gene calls are TRBV4-3 and TRBJ1-4, with 11 bases aligning to TRBD1. This CDR3 contains 16 residues. Per germline, CDR1 LGHNA and CDR2 YSLEER. V dropped 5 bases and J dropped 8; count of bases not matched to a gene: 10. The CDR3 is CASSTPGTGGEEKLFF. The CDR3, as DNA: TGCGCCAGCAGCACCCCCGGGACAGGGGGAGAAGAAAAACTGTTTTTT.

In DNA, the CDR3 is TGTGCCAGTAGTATAGCCTCGTCAGGGGGCACTGAAGCTTTCTTT. Translating it yields CASSIASSGGTEAFF. The chain carries TRBV19 and TRBJ1-1; 7 bases are a match to TRBD1. The germline CDR1 and CDR2 sequences are LNHDA and SQIVND (reference sequence). The J segment lost 4 bases and the V segment lost 1 base, leaving 6 bases of the junction unmatched. The CDR3 is 15 residues long.

The chain links TRBV18 to TRBJ2-7; D possibly corresponds to TRBD2 (5 bases). This CDR3 region has 13 residues. V dropped 3 bases and J dropped 3 bases, with 9 bases sitting between them. Germline V gene data show CDR1 as KGHSH and CDR2 as LQKENI. The chain's CDR3 is CASSPSGVYEQYF. CDR3 bases: TGTGCCAGCTCACCTTCCGGGGTCTACGAGCAGTACTTC.

The V call is TRBV19, the J call TRBJ1-2, with D possibly TRBD1 on 5 matching bases. With 4 bases removed from V and 4 bases from J, the gap between germline ends came to 16 bases. The CDR3 totals 15 residues. Germline assignment: CDR1 LNHDA and CDR2 SQIVND (reference sequence). The CDR3 DNA is TGTGCCAGTAGTAGCTGGGACTGGAAACCCTATGGCTACACCTTC. Amino acids: CASSSWDWKPYGYTF. Variable domain in full (rest from reference TRBV19 and TRBJ1-2): DGGITQSPKYLFRKEGQNVTLSCEQNLNHDAMYWYRQDPGQGLRLIYYSQIVNDFQKGDIAEGYSVSREKKESFPLTVTSAQKNPTAFYLCASSSWDWKPYGYTFGSGTRLTVV.

V is TRBV30 and J is TRBJ1-5, with 9 bases matching TRBD1. Germline V gene sequence: CDR1 GTSNPN, CDR2 SVGIG (reference sequence). J lost 8 bases, V lost 1 base, and 3 bases had no gene match. The CDR3 is 13 amino acids. The CDR3 spells CAWSEDRGEPQHF. The CDR3 region has the DNA TGTGCCTGGAGTGAAGACAGGGGGGAGCCCCAGCATTTT.

The genes are TRBV25-1 and TRBJ1-2; 10 bases agree with TRBD1. Germline values: CDR1 MGHDK, CDR2 SYGVNS. Unmatched junction bases numbered 8, after V lost 4 bases and J lost 6 bases. The CDR3 has 15 residues. The CDR3 loop is CASSVTWDRGNGYTF. The CDR3 DNA sequence: TGTGCCAGCAGTGTAACCTGGGACAGGGGAAATGGCTACACCTTC.

The chain uses TRBV2 and TRBJ2-7; TRBD1 aligns across 12 bases. The CDR3 sequence is 13 residues long. Germline CDR1 and CDR2: SNHLY and FYNNEI. V trimming: 6 bases; J trimming: 7 bases; junction bases outside the gene matches: 4. In DNA form, the CDR3 reads TGTGCCAGCAGGGGACAGGGGGCTGGGGAGCAGTACTTC. Amino acid sequence: CASRGQGAGEQYF.

This clone was seen a few times. The chain carries TRBV18 and TRBJ1-6, with a weak D call TRBD1 (5 bases). Deletions cut 3 bases from V and 7 bases from J, with 13 bases between. The CDR3 loop spans 15 amino acids. Germline V CDR1 and CDR2: KGHSH, LQKENI. CDR3 protein: CASSPAGGANSPLHF. CDR3 DNA: TGTGCCAGCTCACCTGCCGGAGGGGCAAATTCACCCCTCCACTTT.

This rearrangement joins TRBV29-1 to TRBJ1-4; 7 bases align to TRBD1. The CDR3 is made up of 14 amino acids. The germline gives CDR1 SQVTM, CDR2 ANQGSEA. J gave up 3 bases and V 3 bases, and 4 bases lay outside the gene matches. The CDR3: CSVEAGGPNEKLFF. The CDR3 coding sequence is TGCAGCGTTGAGGCAGGGGGGCCTAATGAAAAACTGTTTTTT.

This clone was observed a handful of times. An end of the junction differs from the germline gene, which may be a read error. The chain couples TRBV2 to TRBJ1-2; 7 nucleotides line up with TRBD1. CDR1 is SNHLY and CDR2 is FYNNEI in the germline V gene. The CDR3 has 14 amino acids. This CDR3 reads CASSDRVVGYGYNF. The CDR3 DNA sequence: TGTGCCAGCAGCGACAGGGTTGTAGGGTATGGCTACAACTTC. The variable domain in full, completed from reference TRBV2 and TRBJ1-2, reads EPEVTQTPSHQVTQMGQEVILRCVPISNHLYFYWYRQILGQKVEFLVSFYNNEISEKSEIFDDQFSVERPDGSNFTLKIRSTKLEDSAMYFCASSDRVVGYGYNFGSGTRLTVV.

This clone has only one observation. The rearrangement links TRBV5-6 to TRBJ2-2, with unresolved D. In germline, CDR1 is SGHDT, CDR2 YYEEEE. The CDR3 loop spans 14 amino acids. The V end lost 6 bases, the J end lost 4 bases, and 13 bases lay between the germline ends. Written as DNA, the CDR3 is TGTGCCAGCACCGGTTACCCACTCACCGGGGAGCTGTTTTTT. Its translation is CASTGYPLTGELFF. Using reference TRBV5-6 and TRBJ2-2 for the parts outside the CDR3, the full variable domain is DAGVTQSPTHLIKTRGQQVTLRCSPKSGHDTVSWYQQALGQGPQFIFQYYEEEERQRGNFPDRFSGHQFPNYSSELNVNALLLGDSALYLCASTGYPLTGELFFGEGSRLTVL.

There are a few counts of this clone. V is TRBV5-4 and J is TRBJ1-6; tentatively, D is TRBD1 (5 bases). The V gene lost 4 bases and the J gene lost 1 base, with 15 bases spanning the gap. This CDR3 spans 17 amino acids. In germline, CDR1 is SGHNT, CDR2 YYREEE (reference sequence). CDR3 in amino acids: CASSQGHPRSYNSPLHF. The CDR3 DNA is TGTGCCAGCAGCCAAGGACACCCGAGATCCTATAATTCACCCCTCCACTTT.

This clone appeared a few times. The chain joins TRBV4-1 to TRBJ1-2, with 7 bases that match TRBD1. J gave up 5 bases and V 0 bases, and 15 bases lay outside the gene matches. The CDR3 contains 18 residues. In germline, CDR1 is MGHRA, CDR2 YSYEKL. The CDR3 bases are TGCGCCAGCAGCCAAGATTTAATTGCTTACAGGGGAAATTATGGCTACACCTTC. Amino acids: CASSQDLIAYRGNYGYTF.

The rearrangement uses TRBV7-8 and TRBJ2-7; D gene ambiguous. Germline CDR1 reads SGHVS; CDR2 reads FQNEAQ. CDR3 size: 13 residues. Between the trimmed V and J ends, which lost 5 bases and 3 bases, there was a span of 11 bases. CDR3 DNA sequence: TGTGCCAGCAGCGCGGCCCCCCACTACGAGCAGTACTTC. Encoded protein: CASSAAPHYEQYF.

The rearrangement joins TRBV6-5 to TRBJ2-3; perhaps TRBD1 as D (6 bases). The ends were cut back, 0 bases at V and 2 bases at J, with 9 bases in the middle. CDR3 length: 15 amino acids. CDR1 is MNHEY and CDR2 is SVGAGI in the germline V gene. This CDR3 is CASSYSGTYTDTQYF. The CDR3 DNA reads TGTGCCAGCAGTTACTCGGGGACATACACAGATACGCAGTATTTT.